A single sample is the source of the 25 T cell receptor beta chains below, sequenced in a study of blood T cell repertoires in COVID-19. TCRdb keeps only in-frame clones here, not all; method: immunoSEQ multiplex PCR. The sample holds 25,000 or so clones, around nine tenths seen once. Sequencing was performed on peripheral blood. Every receptor here comes from a human donor with acute or convalescent COVID-19. The donor label of this sample is uncertain.

The gene calls are TRBV6-6 and TRBJ1-4, with 7 bases lining up with TRBD1. CDR3 length: 15 amino acids. Germline V CDR1 and CDR2: MNHNY, SVGAGI (reference sequence). Trimming took 6 bases from V and 4 from J; bases not matched to a gene: 8. As DNA, the CDR3 is TGTGCCAGCAGACCCTCGGGACAGCTTAATGAAAAACTGTTTTTT. Translating gives CASRPSGQLNEKLFF.

This chain links TRBV5-1 with TRBJ2-3; a possible D gene is TRBD2 (6 bases). The germline V gene encodes CDR1 SGHRS and CDR2 YFSETQ. The ends were cut back, 4 bases at V and 0 bases at J, with 12 bases in the middle. The CDR3 contains 15 residues. The CDR3 nucleotides are TGCGCCAGCAGCCGATATAGCGGAAGCACAGATACGCAGTATTTT. This sequence encodes CASSRYSGSTDTQYF.

The chain has TRBV2 and TRBJ1-6; 10 nucleotides align to TRBD1. The J segment lost 5 bases and the V segment lost 8 bases, leaving 3 bases of the junction unmatched. CDR1 is SNHLY, CDR2 FYNNEI, per germline. CDR3 length equals 14 residues. CDR3 sequence (DNA): TGTGCCAGCCGGGGACAGGGGAATAATTCACCCCTCCACTTT. Translation gives CASRGQGNNSPLHF.

This clone was counted a single time. This rearrangement joins TRBV5-4 to TRBJ2-5; 12 bases map to TRBD2. CDR1 SGHNT and CDR2 YYREEE come from the germline V gene (reference sequence). The CDR3 runs 15 residues. J gave up 5 bases and V 0 bases, and 2 bases lay outside the gene matches. The CDR3 is CASSLGLAGGETQYF. The CDR3 region has the DNA TGTGCCAGCAGCTTGGGGCTAGCGGGGGGGGAGACCCAGTACTTC.

V usage is TRBV19 and J usage is TRBJ1-5; 9 positions agree with TRBD1. The CDR3 sequence is 14 residues long. The J segment lost 5 bases and the V segment lost 6 bases, leaving 5 bases of the junction unmatched. CDR1 and CDR2 (germline): LNHDA, SQIVND (reference sequence). The CDR3 spells CASSGQGMDQPQHF. The CDR3 DNA reads TGTGCCAGTAGCGGACAGGGGATGGATCAGCCCCAGCATTTT.

This rearrangement joins TRBV6-5 to TRBJ2-7; 9 bases line up with TRBD2. The V gene end was trimmed by 11 bases and the J gene end by 4 bases; junction bases not matched to a gene: 12. Germline V lookup: CDR1 MNHEY, CDR2 SVGAGI. CDR3 length: 14 amino acids. The CDR3 DNA is TGTGCCTGTAAACGGACTAGCGTAATTTACGAGCAGTACTTC. This encodes CACKRTSVIYEQYF.

This clone was recorded only once. This chain links TRBV27 with TRBJ2-2; 7 bases fit TRBD1. The CDR3 length is 16 residues. Per the germline V gene, CDR1 is MNHEY and CDR2 is SMNVEV (reference sequence). V shed 1 base and J 8 bases; nucleotides not matched to a gene: 10. CDR3 nucleotides: TGTGCCAGCAGTTTATTTAGGGGGCTTGGGCTAGGGGAGCTGTTTTTT. It specifies CASSLFRGLGLGELFF.

The chain carries TRBV12-3 or TRBV12-4 and TRBJ1-2; 7 bases match TRBD1. This CDR3 contains 13 residues. V lost 5 bases and J lost 2; bases outside the gene matches: 2. The CDR3 here is CASSTTGNYGYTF. In DNA form, the CDR3 reads TGTGCCAGCAGTACGACAGGGAACTATGGCTACACCTTC.

The CDR3 nucleotides are TGTGCCAGCAGCCCCCCCGGACTAGCGGGAGACAATGAGCAGTTCTTC. Translated, it gives CASSPPGLAGDNEQFF. V gene TRBV21-1 combines with J gene TRBJ2-1; the table gives TRBD2 as D, unverified against the DNA. TRBV21-1 is described as a pseudogene. The CDR3 covers 16 residues.

The rearrangement joins TRBV3-1 (or the pseudogene TRBV3-2) to TRBJ1-1; maybe TRBD1 (6 bases). The germline V gene has CDR1 LGHDT and CDR2 YNNKEL (reference sequence). The CDR3 length is 17 residues. Trimming took 4 bases from V and 1 from J, leaving 19 bases between them. CDR3 loop: CASSPALLQGSNTEAFF. CDR3 sequence (DNA): TGTGCCAGCAGCCCCGCCCTCCTACAGGGCTCGAACACTGAAGCTTTCTTT.

The rearrangement uses TRBV19 and TRBJ2-7; 7 bases are a match to TRBD1. The CDR3 is made up of 15 amino acids. The ends lost 3 bases at V and 3 bases at J; junction bases unmatched: 8. Germline values: CDR1 LNHDA, CDR2 SQIVND (reference sequence). CDR3 in amino acids: CASSMTGTAGYEQYF. The CDR3 DNA is TGTGCCAGTAGTATGACGGGGACAGCTGGCTACGAGCAGTACTTC. The entire variable domain, with the rest obtained from reference TRBV19 and TRBJ2-7, is as follows: DGGITQSPKYLFRKEGQNVTLSCEQNLNHDAMYWYRQDPGQGLRLIYYSQIVNDFQKGDIAEGYSVSREKKESFPLTVTSAQKNPTAFYLCASSMTGTAGYEQYFGPGTRLTVT.

The CDR3 DNA follows: TGTGCCAGCAGTTTATGGGGGGGGAACACCGGGGAGCTGTTTTTT. Its protein product is CASSLWGGNTGELFF. The chain combines TRBV6-5 with TRBJ2-2; 7 bases line up with TRBD2. Unmatched junction bases numbered 3, after V lost 4 bases and J lost 1 base. Germline V gene sequence: CDR1 MNHEY, CDR2 SVGAGI. The CDR3 extends over 15 amino acids.

The chain is built from TRBV7-3 and TRBJ2-1, with 10 bases lining up with TRBD1. Germline loops: CDR1 SGHTA, CDR2 FQGTGA. The junction had 7 bases not matched to a gene; V was cut back by 5 bases and J by 3 bases. The CDR3 totals 16 residues. The CDR3 region is CASSPGTGDFYNEQFF. The DNA for the CDR3 is TGTGCCAGCAGCCCCGGGACAGGGGATTTCTACAATGAGCAGTTCTTC.

The V gene is TRBV3-1 (or the pseudogene TRBV3-2), the J gene TRBJ1-1; maybe TRBD1 (6 bases). V was clipped by 5 bases and J by 6 bases, with 13 bases between them. Per the germline V gene, CDR1 is LGHDT and CDR2 is YNNKEL (reference sequence). The CDR3 sequence is 13 residues long. The CDR3 coding sequence is TGTGCCAGCAGCTTGAACTCAGGGGCTGAAGCTTTCTTT. The encoded protein is CASSLNSGAEAFF.

The rearrangement uses TRBV10-2 and TRBJ1-1; 11 nucleotides line up with TRBD1. CDR1 is WSHSY and CDR2 is SAAADI in the germline V gene. The CDR3 consists of 15 residues. Losses at the gene ends were 5 bases for V and 1 base for J; bases not matched to a gene: 3. CDR3 residues: CASSSGTGGNTEAFF. In nucleotides, the CDR3 is TGCGCCAGCAGTTCCGGGACAGGGGGGAACACTGAAGCTTTCTTT.

This chain links TRBV27 with TRBJ1-6; 7 positions match TRBD1. The CDR3 totals 16 residues. Germline V lookup: CDR1 MNHEY, CDR2 SMNVEV (reference sequence). V lost 4 bases and J lost 6; bases outside the gene matches: 9. In DNA form, the CDR3 reads TGTGCCAGCAGTTGGGACAGACCCAGTTCTAATTCACCCCTCCACTTT. Protein product: CASSWDRPSSNSPLHF.

This sequence joins TRBV5-6 and TRBJ2-7; D is perhaps TRBD1 (5 bases). The CDR3 sequence is 14 residues long. Germline loops: CDR1 SGHDT, CDR2 YYEEEE. V shed 0 bases and J shed 2 bases, with 9 bases lying between them. In DNA, the CDR3 is TGTGCCAGCAGCTTGGTCGACAGAACCTACGAGCAGTACTTC. Its translation is CASSLVDRTYEQYF.

The chain joins TRBV2 to TRBJ1-5, with TRBD1 as a possible D gene (6 bases). Trimming took off 8 bases at V and 0 bases at J, with 17 bases between the two ends. Germline CDR1 SNHLY, CDR2 FYNNEI. The CDR3 is 16 residues long. CDR3 sequence (DNA): TGTGCCAGCGAAGAAGGGGGATCCTCTAGCAATCAGCCCCAGCATTTT. Its protein product is CASEEGGSSSNQPQHF. Drawing the rest from reference TRBV2 and TRBJ1-5, the complete variable domain is EPEVTQTPSHQVTQMGQEVILRCVPISNHLYFYWYRQILGQKVEFLVSFYNNEISEKSEIFDDQFSVERPDGSNFTLKIRSTKLEDSAMYFCASEEGGSSSNQPQHFGDGTRLSIL.

In nucleotides, the CDR3 is TGTGCCAGTAAGGACAGCGGATACCAGGGGGAGACCCAGTACTTC. It translates to CASKDSGYQGETQYF. This sequence joins TRBV19 and TRBJ2-5; tentative D call: TRBD1 (6 bases). The CDR3 is 15 residues long. The V and J ends lost 7 bases and 5 bases respectively, with 20 bases between them. The germline gives CDR1 LNHDA, CDR2 SQIVND (reference sequence). Complete variable domain (other parts from reference TRBV19 and TRBJ2-5): DGGITQSPKYLFRKEGQNVTLSCEQNLNHDAMYWYRQDPGQGLRLIYYSQIVNDFQKGDIAEGYSVSREKKESFPLTVTSAQKNPTAFYLCASKDSGYQGETQYFGPGTRLLVL.

This chain connects TRBV2 to TRBJ1-5; D unresolved. The CDR3 runs to 14 residues. V was trimmed by 4 bases and J by 1 base, leaving 8 bases between them. Germline CDR1 SNHLY, CDR2 FYNNEI. CDR3 nucleotides: TGTGCCAGCAGTGTCGGGATGAGCAATCAGCCCCAGCATTTT. Translated, it gives CASSVGMSNQPQHF. Full variable domain (outside the CDR3, taken from reference TRBV2 and TRBJ1-5): EPEVTQTPSHQVTQMGQEVILRCVPISNHLYFYWYRQILGQKVEFLVSFYNNEISEKSEIFDDQFSVERPDGSNFTLKIRSTKLEDSAMYFCASSVGMSNQPQHFGDGTRLSIL.

This rearrangement joins TRBV27 to TRBJ1-1, with no clear D. The CDR3 sequence is 14 residues long. V gave up 4 bases and J gave up 1 base, with 10 bases separating them. The germline gives CDR1 MNHEY, CDR2 SMNVEV (reference sequence). CDR3 DNA sequence: TGTGCCAGCAGTTCTACAGTGCAGAACACTGAAGCTTTCTTT. It encodes CASSSTVQNTEAFF.

The CDR3 DNA is TGTGCCAGCAGCTCCAGACAGGGGGCCTATGGCTACACCTTC. As protein: CASSSRQGAYGYTF. The J gene is TRBJ1-2, the V gene TRBV2, with 10 bases identical to TRBD1. J gave up 4 bases and V 6 bases, and 5 bases lay outside the gene matches. This CDR3 comprises 14 residues. Germline lookup yields CDR1 SNHLY and CDR2 FYNNEI.

V and J are TRBV5-6 and TRBJ1-1, with no clear D. V lost 4 bases to trimming and J lost 0 bases, with 16 bases between them. This CDR3 spans 16 amino acids. From germline, CDR1 is SGHDT and CDR2 YYEEEE. This CDR3 reads CASSLPAGRMNTEAFF. In DNA, the CDR3 is TGTGCCAGCAGCCTTCCTGCGGGGAGAATGAACACTGAAGCTTTCTTT.

This clone was seen only a few times. The chain combines TRBV27 with TRBJ2-1, with TRBD2 matching over 11 bases. V trimming: 5 bases; J trimming: 9 bases; junction bases outside the gene matches: 3. The CDR3 sequence is 13 residues long. Germline V gives CDR1 MNHEY, CDR2 SMNVEV (reference sequence). In DNA form, the CDR3 reads TGTGCCAGCAGTACGGGACTAGCGGTTGAGCAGTTCTTC. Translated, it gives CASSTGLAVEQFF.

The rearrangement links TRBV15 to TRBJ1-2, with 7 bases identical to TRBD1. From germline, CDR1 is LNHNV and CDR2 YYDKDF (reference sequence). V dropped 9 bases and J dropped 6; count of bases not matched to a gene: 7. This CDR3 region has 12 residues. CDR3: CATSRTGHGYTF. The CDR3 DNA sequence: TGTGCCACATCCCGGACAGGACATGGCTACACCTTC. The full variable domain, completed using reference TRBV15 and TRBJ1-2, is DAMVIQNPRYQVTQFGKPVTLSCSQTLNHNVMYWYQQKSSQAPKLLFHYYDKDFNNEADTPDNFQSRRPNTSFCFLDIRSPGLGDTAMYLCATSRTGHGYTFGSGTRLTVV.